The rows below give T cell receptor beta chains drawn from one sample of a study of T cells in Graves' hyperthyroidism and ophthalmopathy. TCRdb independently ran MiXCR on the multiplex PCR reads; one entry per CDR3 protein. This sample yields approximately 700,000 distinct CDR3 sequences, of which approximately 42% are seen a single time; about 7% belongs to the top ten. The sequencing input was peripheral blood or thyroid tissue (not recorded which). The receptors stem from an adult man with Graves' disease, either hyperthyroidism or ophthalmopathy (not recorded which). Both conserved end residues are part of each CDR3. Each record gives: V gene, J gene, CDR3 protein.

V gene: TRBV11-2
J gene: TRBJ1-2
CDR3 protein: CASSVRLGYGYTF

V gene: TRBV9
J gene: TRBJ2-7
CDR3 protein: CASSVNPGTSGADEQYF

V gene: TRBV19
J gene: TRBJ1-5
CDR3 protein: CASSILGANQPQHF

V gene: TRBV7-2
J gene: TRBJ2-5
CDR3 protein: CASSFVGQGGQETQYF

V gene: TRBV28
J gene: TRBJ1-2
CDR3 protein: CASSKPGTGPSYGYTF

V gene: TRBV19
J gene: TRBJ1-2
CDR3 protein: CASSPPRGPNYGYTF

V gene: TRBV9
J gene: TRBJ1-1
CDR3 protein: CASSQDWRGSRMDTEAFF

V gene: TRBV5-1
J gene: TRBJ2-5
CDR3 protein: CASQWGDQETQYF

V gene: TRBV10-2
J gene: TRBJ1-5
CDR3 protein: CARTGTVNQPQHF

V gene: TRBV5-4
J gene: TRBJ1-2
CDR3 protein: CASSLQQMGGYTF

V gene: TRBV6-6
J gene: TRBJ1-5
CDR3 protein: CASSEGGVNQPQHF

V gene: TRBV12-3/TRBV12-4
J gene: TRBJ1-6
CDR3 protein: CASSPVGGAPLHF

V gene: TRBV29-1
J gene: TRBJ2-3
CDR3 protein: CSVVVGGADTQYF

V gene: TRBV7-9
J gene: TRBJ1-6
CDR3 protein: CASSLAEGARDSPLHF

V gene: TRBV15
J gene: TRBJ1-4
CDR3 protein: CATSRQGTTEKLFF

V gene: TRBV29-1
J gene: TRBJ1-2
CDR3 protein: CSVQEGAYGYTF

V gene: TRBV7-6
J gene: TRBJ2-6
CDR3 protein: CASSLAGGANVLTF

V gene: TRBV6-1
J gene: TRBJ2-7
CDR3 protein: CASSYREDYEQYF

V gene: TRBV2
J gene: TRBJ2-5
CDR3 protein: CASRRSAEQAQETQYF

V gene: TRBV20-1
J gene: TRBJ1-5
CDR3 protein: CSAAGGSDQPQHF

V gene: TRBV9
J gene: TRBJ2-2
CDR3 protein: CASRTGHATGELFF

V gene: TRBV29-1
J gene: TRBJ1-1
CDR3 protein: CSVVLGREANF

V gene: TRBV29-1
J gene: TRBJ1-2
CDR3 protein: CSVGQNYRYTF

V gene: TRBV12-3/TRBV12-4
J gene: TRBJ1-1
CDR3 protein: CASSLEELSTEAFF

V gene: TRBV12-3/TRBV12-4
J gene: TRBJ1-2
CDR3 protein: CASSPTGGPYGYTF

V gene: TRBV5-1
J gene: TRBJ1-1
CDR3 protein: CASSLGSYGADTEAFF

V gene: TRBV29-1
J gene: TRBJ2-7
CDR3 protein: CSVQGRYSYEQYF

V gene: TRBV7-9
J gene: TRBJ1-6
CDR3 protein: CASSAGTGGSPLHF

V gene: TRBV2
J gene: TRBJ1-2
CDR3 protein: CASSPSRDYGYTF

V gene: TRBV19
J gene: TRBJ1-5
CDR3 protein: CASSILQIGQPQHF

V gene: TRBV15
J gene: TRBJ1-2
CDR3 protein: CATADKNYGYTF

V gene: TRBV7-9
J gene: TRBJ2-7
CDR3 protein: CASSLGANPSYEQYF

V gene: TRBV7-2
J gene: TRBJ2-2
CDR3 protein: CASRPQGFNTGELFF

V gene: TRBV7-9
J gene: TRBJ1-1
CDR3 protein: CASSSHRGWTEAFF

V gene: TRBV9
J gene: TRBJ1-3
CDR3 protein: CASSPRGTVGNTIYF